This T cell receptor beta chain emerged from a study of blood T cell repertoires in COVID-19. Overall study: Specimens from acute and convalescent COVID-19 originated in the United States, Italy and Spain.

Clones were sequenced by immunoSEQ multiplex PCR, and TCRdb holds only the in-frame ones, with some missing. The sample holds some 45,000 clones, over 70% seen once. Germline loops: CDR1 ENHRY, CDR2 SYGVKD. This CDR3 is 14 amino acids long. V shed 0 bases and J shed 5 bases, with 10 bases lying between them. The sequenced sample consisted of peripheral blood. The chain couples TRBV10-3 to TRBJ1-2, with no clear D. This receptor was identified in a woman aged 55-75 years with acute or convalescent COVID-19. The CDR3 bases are TGTGCCATCAGTGAGTCGGCAGAATTTTATGGCTACACCTTC. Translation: CAISESAEFYGYTF.